What follows is one T cell receptor (beta chain) and its context. No antigen is known for it. The junction and the germline gene differ at one end; a read error may be behind it. These data belong to a study of T cells in Graves' hyperthyroidism and ophthalmopathy. Findings of the study overall: Using 13 V-J features, a model discriminated ophthalmopathy from stable hyperthyroidism.

This CDR3 comprises 16 residues. Germline-derived CDR1 and CDR2 are ENHRY and SYGVKD. Amplification of TCR beta CDR3 regions was performed using RNA transcripts as template. First-round RT-PCR targeting the TCR CDR3 was performed with the HTBI primer set. TCRdb re-derived calls from the multiplex PCR reads in MiXCR, one entry per CDR3 protein. The table has about 840,000 distinct CDR3 sequences, 38% seen once; the top ten hold 7% to 10%. The V and J genes are TRBV10-3 and TRBJ1-2; D unresolved. Material for sequencing was blood. The sequence was collected from a young man with Graves' hyperthyroidism. The chain's CDR3 is CASSYPGGAANYGYTF. Here the CDR3 DNA reads TGTGCCAGCAGTTACCCGGGCGGAGCTGCTAACTATGGCTACACCTTC.